This TCR beta chain was identified during a study of blood T cell repertoires in COVID-19. About the research overall: Samples taken during acute and convalescent COVID-19 were collected in the United States, Italy and Spain. PBMCs, B-cell-depleted T cells, or T cells were the source of the cDNA or gDNA that made up the material.

CDR1 is MGHRA and CDR2 is YSYEKL in the germline V gene. The J segment lost 7 bases and the V segment lost 0 bases, leaving 5 bases of the junction unmatched. The CDR3 runs to 14 residues. Original methodology: Estimation of nucleated cell counts was performed using reference gene primer amplification. Produced via immunoSEQ multiplex PCR; TCRdb's table is partial and in-frame only. Clone size and the V and J calls come from that table; the DNA yielded D and trimming. The repertoire holds 100,000 to 150,000 clones, with roughly 83% as singletons. The receptor comes from a man in his 60s with acute or convalescent COVID-19. The rearrangement joins TRBV4-1 to TRBJ2-7; 8 nucleotides match TRBD2. Sequenced material: peripheral blood. The CDR3 DNA reads TGCGCCAGCAGCCAAGAAAGGCTAGCGGGTGAGCAGTACTTC. Its translation is CASSQERLAGEQYF.